This entry concerns a single TCR beta chain. This clonotype was seen only a few times. The antigen this receptor binds is unknown. Base-call qualities are not available, and no considerably larger clone is one nucleotide away. These data are taken from a study of identical twins (dated by TCRdb to about 2016). The study in broad terms: TCR alpha and beta repertoires from monozygotic twins, unrelated adults of various ages and cord blood were deep-sequenced to test whether fetal clonotypes persist. Replicate twin experiments were performed at different times using different library preparation protocols to rule out contamination. What the study reported, not specific to this receptor: Zero-insertion analyses could be partly confounded by invariant T cells such as MAIT and iNKT, though diverse VJ usage argued against such confounding for most clonotypes. Abundant cord blood beta clonotypes carried fewer insertions; young adult naive repertoires showed a weaker similar trend, while memory repertoires showed none. Because the same donors could not be followed over many years, the conclusions depended on cross-sectional statistical analysis. Recombination models systematically underestimated out-of-frame TCR alpha sharing in monozygotic twins but agreed with sharing between unrelated individuals. Compared with coincidental sharing between unrelated individuals, out-of-frame TCR alpha sequences shared between twins showed an excess of sequences with low generation probability. A weaker excess of twin sharing was found in beta out-of-frame sequences because the signal-to-noise ratio was lowered by fewer shared sequences.

All donors were healthy Caucasians. The library was obtained by 5' RACE. For sequencing, an Illumina HiSeq 2000 was employed. A universal primer binding site was added through template switching, and the final cDNA carried a unique molecular identifier so that TCR cDNA molecules could be counted accurately. Specific primers in the conserved constant-segment region were used to synthesize first-strand cDNA for TCR alpha and beta chains. To control for contamination, every cDNA library carried two barcodes: a SMART-Mk sample barcode plus Illumina barcodes. TruSeq adapter sequences and Illumina sample barcodes were added in two successive PCR steps. The TCR alpha and beta cDNA libraries were sequenced on the Illumina HiSeq platform using custom primers. Processing in the source paper ran as follows. Unique molecular identifiers were extracted from raw reads with MiGEC, and CDR3 positions were determined with MiXCR. For each individual, recombination models were inferred using an EM algorithm with the repgenHMM and IGoR tools. Shared clonotypes were analyzed with the tcR package in R, and sharing was normalized by the product of cloneset sizes. To study raw recombination free of thymic and clonal selection effects, out-of-frame nonproductive sequences were analyzed. The public sequencing data were trimmed at Q25 with fastp and processed into clonotypes with MiXCR by TCRdb, which kept only in-frame beta chains. Each entry is one CDR3 protein sequence, shown with its most common DNA and genes. TCRdb's processing, not the study's, gives the V and J calls here. This sample has 1,800,000 or so distinct CDR3 sequences in its table, and roughly 35% of those were observed once. The top ten constitute more than 0.25% of the sample.

From its cysteine to its phenylalanine, the CDR3 spans 12 amino acids. Only CDR3 DNA remains: 36 bases, in frame from the first base. CDR1 and CDR2 were assigned from the germline V gene (reference sequence) as DFQATT and SNEGSKA. V is cut by 7 bases and J by 6 bases, and the space between the germline ends is 12 bases. Material for sequencing was cord blood. The clonotype comes from a newborn girl in good health. The chain uses TRBV20-1 and TRBJ1-4; the D region possibly corresponds to TRBD1 (6 bases align). The DNA sequence follows: TGCAGTGGTACAGGGTGGGATGAAAAACTGTTTTTT. This is translated as CSGTGWDEKLFF.